This T cell receptor beta chain came from a study of beta chain features in type 1 diabetes. Whole-study findings and limits: TCRB repertoires of naive, central memory and Treg cells appeared more similar among patients than among healthy donors. Moderately but significantly shorter TCRB CDR3s were found in Type 1 diabetes patients in all four CD4+ subsets.

With regard to this clone: Its cognate antigen is unknown. The same CDR3 can be traced to other DNA sequences in this sample.

V was cut by 0 bases and J by 0 bases, with 6 bases left in between. This CDR3 region has 14 residues. Germline CDR1 is GTSNPN and CDR2 is SVGIG (reference sequence). Reverse transcribing all isolated RNA meant expressed TCRB transcripts were sequenced. TCRdb's copy holds only in-frame clones and misses some; the assay was immunoSEQ multiplex PCR. The sample lists roughly 700,000 clones; about an eighth were seen once. This chain links TRBV30 with TRBJ2-1; no reliable D call. What was sequenced was naive CD4+ T cells from blood. This receptor was taken from a young man with type 1 diabetes. CDR3 DNA sequence: TGTGCCTGGAGTGTGGGCGGCTCCTACAATGAGCAGTTCTTC. It translates to CAWSVGGSYNEQFF. Combining the CDR3 with reference TRBV30 and TRBJ2-1 gives the whole variable domain SQTIHQWPATLVQPVGSPLSLECTVEGTSNPNLYWYRQAAGRGLQLLFYSVGIGQISSEVPQNLSASRPQDRQFILSSKKLLLSDSGFYLCAWSVGGSYNEQFFGPGTRLTVL.